Following are 10 T cell receptor beta chains from one sample sequenced in a study of blood T cell repertoires in COVID-19. The table came from immunoSEQ multiplex PCR; TCRdb's copy has only in-frame clones and leaves some out. The sample lists more than 300,000 clones; 88% were seen once. Sample: peripheral blood. The receptor source for this set is a woman between 70 and 85 years old with COVID-19, enrolled during active disease.

The chain couples TRBV7-9 to TRBJ1-1, with 9 bases that match TRBD1. Germline CDR1 and CDR2: SEHNR and FQNEAQ (reference sequence). The junction had 5 bases not matched to a gene; V was cut back by 5 bases and J by 10 bases. The CDR3 length is 12 residues. CDR3 DNA: TGTGCCAGCAGCCTTACGGACAGGGGAGCTTTCTTT. This sequence encodes CASSLTDRGAFF.

V and J are TRBV24-1 and TRBJ1-6, with 9 bases aligning to TRBD1. Germline V gene data show CDR1 as KGHDR and CDR2 as SFDVKD. J lost 6 bases, V lost 0 bases, and 8 bases had no gene match. This CDR3 has 18 amino acids. CDR3: CATSDLQLDRGSNSPLHF. The CDR3 nucleotides read TGTGCCACCAGTGATTTGCAGCTAGACAGGGGGTCTAATTCACCCCTCCACTTT.

The genes are TRBV3-1 (or the pseudogene TRBV3-2) and TRBJ1-2, with a weak D call TRBD1 (5 bases). V lost 3 bases, J lost 8 bases, and 19 bases lay in between. Germline V CDR1 and CDR2: LGHDT, YNNKEL (reference sequence). The CDR3 consists of 15 residues. The CDR3 loop is CASSHGGTFQEGYTF. The CDR3 region has the DNA TGTGCCAGCAGCCACGGCGGGACCTTCCAGGAAGGCTACACCTTC.

The chain uses TRBV9 and TRBJ2-3, with 7 bases aligning to TRBD2. CDR3 length equals 15 residues. CDR1 and CDR2 from the germline V gene are SGDLS and YYNGEE. Germline trimming cut 0 bases from V and 9 bases from J; bases unmatched to any gene: 10. CDR3 nucleotides: TGTGCCAGCAGCGTAGCTGTGGCCTCCGGGGGGACGCAGTATTTT. Its protein product is CASSVAVASGGTQYF.

The rearrangement uses TRBV2 and TRBJ2-7; the match to TRBD1 covers 8 bases. Germline values: CDR1 SNHLY, CDR2 FYNNEI. This CDR3 spans 14 amino acids. With V trimmed by 6 bases and J by 6 bases, 10 bases remained unmatched. CDR3 nucleotide sequence: TGTGCCAGCAGCGGGTACCAGGGGGCGGGCGAGCAGTACTTC. It encodes CASSGYQGAGEQYF.

The J gene is TRBJ2-7, the V gene TRBV9; 7 nucleotides agree with TRBD2. This CDR3 spans 14 amino acids. V was pared by 9 bases and J by 7 bases, with 16 bases of the junction left unmatched. The germline V gene encodes CDR1 SGDLS and CDR2 YYNGEE. The CDR3 protein is CATPREGLGWEQYF. The CDR3 bases are TGTGCCACCCCGAGGGAGGGATTGGGTTGGGAGCAGTACTTC.

The chain links TRBV3-1 (or the pseudogene TRBV3-2) to TRBJ1-3; no clear D. The CDR3 runs 15 residues. Germline lookup yields CDR1 LGHDT and CDR2 YNNKEL (reference sequence). Trimming shortened V by 1 base and J by 0 bases, and 7 bases separated the two germline ends. The CDR3 loop is CASSQGVNSGNTIYF. The CDR3 nucleotides read TGTGCCAGCAGCCAAGGCGTTAACTCTGGAAACACCATATATTTT.

This clone appeared a single time. The V gene is TRBV27, the J gene TRBJ2-7; D may be TRBD1 (6 bases). There are 14 residues in the CDR3. Germline V gene lookup returns CDR1 MNHEY and CDR2 SMNVEV (reference sequence). V was shortened by 4 bases and J by 2 bases, with 12 bases between the two germline ends. The CDR3 loop reads CASSSRQVTYEQYF. The CDR3 DNA follows: TGTGCCAGCAGTTCAAGACAGGTTACCTACGAGCAGTACTTC.

The rearrangement links TRBV7-2 to TRBJ2-1; the D gene is possibly TRBD2 (5 bases). The CDR3 covers 16 residues. In germline, CDR1 is SGHTA, CDR2 FQGNSA. Trimming stripped 2 bases from V and 0 bases from J, with 11 bases between. The CDR3 protein is CASSLILTTSYNEQFF. The CDR3 DNA follows: TGTGCCAGCAGCTTAATCCTGACTACCTCCTACAATGAGCAGTTCTTC.

The gene calls are TRBV28 and TRBJ1-2; 8 nucleotides line up with TRBD1. Per the germline V gene, CDR1 is MDHEN and CDR2 is SYDVKM. The length of the CDR3 is 13 residues. With V trimmed by 5 bases and J by 6 bases, 5 bases remained unmatched. The DNA for the CDR3 is TGTGCCAGCAGTCGGACAGGGACTAATGGCTACACCTTC. It is translated as CASSRTGTNGYTF.